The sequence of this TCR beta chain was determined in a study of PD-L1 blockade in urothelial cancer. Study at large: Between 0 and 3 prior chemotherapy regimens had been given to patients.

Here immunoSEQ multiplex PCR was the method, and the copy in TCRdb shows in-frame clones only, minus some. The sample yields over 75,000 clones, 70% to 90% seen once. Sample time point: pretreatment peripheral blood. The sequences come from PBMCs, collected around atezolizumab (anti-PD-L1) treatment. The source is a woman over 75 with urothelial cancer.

This CDR3 is CASSPGSSGTSYEQYF. The CDR3 nucleotides are TGTGCCAGCAGCCCTGGGTCTAGCGGTACCTCCTACGAGCAGTACTTC. The rearrangement links TRBV11-2 to TRBJ2-7, with TRBD2 matching 7 bases. The germline CDR1 and CDR2 sequences are SGHAT and FQNNGV. V lost 5 bases to trimming and J lost 0 bases; unmatched junction nucleotides: 10. This CDR3 comprises 16 residues.